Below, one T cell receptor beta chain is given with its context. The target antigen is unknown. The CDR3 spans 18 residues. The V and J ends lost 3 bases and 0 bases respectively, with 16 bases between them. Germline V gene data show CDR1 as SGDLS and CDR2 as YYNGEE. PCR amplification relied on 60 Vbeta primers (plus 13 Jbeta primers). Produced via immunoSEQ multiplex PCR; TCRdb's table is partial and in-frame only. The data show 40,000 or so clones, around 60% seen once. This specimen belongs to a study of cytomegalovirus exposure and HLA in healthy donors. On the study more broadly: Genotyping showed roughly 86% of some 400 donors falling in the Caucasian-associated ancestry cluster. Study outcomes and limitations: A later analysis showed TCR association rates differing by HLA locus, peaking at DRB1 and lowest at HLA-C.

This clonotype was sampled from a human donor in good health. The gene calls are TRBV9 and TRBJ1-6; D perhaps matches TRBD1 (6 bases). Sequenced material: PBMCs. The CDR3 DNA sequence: TGTGCCAGCAGCGCGAAAGGGACACCGAGCTCCTATAATTCACCCCTCCACTTT. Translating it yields CASSAKGTPSSYNSPLHF.